The subject of this entry is one T cell receptor beta chain. PCR was performed a second time for about 7 to 12 cycles using a sample-barcoded 5' primer and a J-beta primer mix. Each CDR3 protein is one row after TCRdb ran MiXCR on the 5' RACE reads. Here the sample spans around 990,000 distinct CDR3 sequences, under 30% being singletons. This entry is derived from a study of blood T cells in healthy people across ages. CDR1 LNHDA and CDR2 SQIVND come from the germline V gene (reference sequence). V gave up 0 bases and J gave up 0 bases; unmatched junction bases: 9. The CDR3 contains 19 residues. These same records also appear under a second study, on T cells of mothers and their children.

This chain joins TRBV19 and TRBJ2-5, with 11 bases lining up with TRBD2. The sequence derives from a girl aged 2-10 years in good health. Sequencing input: blood. CDR3 bases: TGTGCCAGTAGTATAGATGGGATGACTAGCGGGATTAACCAAGAGACCCAGTACTTC. Translating gives CASSIDGMTSGINQETQYF.